The following is a T cell receptor (beta chain) sequence with its context. Its antigen is currently unknown. The data were obtained in a study of OX40 agonist ivuxolimab in advanced cancers. The study, taken as a whole, reports: Patients who responded partially at 0.1-3.0 mg/kg showed clonal expansion ranking among the lowest.

The CDR3 sequence is 14 residues long. Germline CDR1 SGHAT, CDR2 FQDESV (reference sequence). V gave up 4 bases and J gave up 7 bases; unmatched junction bases: 7. Here immunoSEQ multiplex PCR was the method, and the copy in TCRdb shows in-frame clones only, minus some. The sample carries tens of thousands of clones, about 88% recorded once. This TCR came from an adult with an advanced solid tumor such as melanoma, head and neck, liver or kidney cancer. Material: CD4+ or CD8+ T cells sorted from blood, obtained in a trial of the OX40 agonist ivuxolimab. The rearrangement joins TRBV11-1 to TRBJ2-1, with 7 bases matching TRBD2. As DNA, the CDR3 is TGTGCCAGCAGCTCCCTAGCGGAGGGGAATGAGCAGTTCTTC. It yields the protein CASSSLAEGNEQFF.